These 27 T cell receptor beta chains came from one sample sequenced in a study of blood T cell repertoires in COVID-19. Using immunoSEQ multiplex PCR, the repertoire was profiled, and TCRdb retains in-frame clones only, with some absent. The sample lists 150,000 to 200,000 clones, around 80% seen once, with about 6.9% in the top ten. The material sequenced was peripheral blood. The source is a human donor with acute or convalescent COVID-19. The donor label of this sample is uncertain.

The rearrangement links TRBV3-1 (or the pseudogene TRBV3-2) to TRBJ2-3; 10 positions agree with TRBD2. CDR1 and CDR2 (germline): LGHDT, YNNKEL (reference sequence). The length of the CDR3 is 16 residues. The trim removed 1 base at V and 5 bases at J, leaving 6 bases unmatched. The CDR3 bases are TGTGCCAGCAGCCAAGGCCTAGCGGGAGTCAAAGATACGCAGTATTTT. Protein sequence: CASSQGLAGVKDTQYF.

The V and J genes are TRBV19 and TRBJ2-1, with 11 bases that match TRBD2. Looked up from germline, CDR1 is LNHDA and CDR2 is SQIVND (reference sequence). The CDR3 length is 22 residues. Unmatched junction bases numbered 22, after V lost 6 bases and J lost 0 bases. CDR3 coding DNA: TGTGCCAGTAGGGGTTGGGGCAGTGAAATTCTAGCGGGAGGTAGCTCCTACAATGAGCAGTTCTTC. Residues: CASRGWGSEILAGGSSYNEQFF.

This clone appeared a single time. The chain uses TRBV9 and TRBJ1-4; 8 positions match TRBD1. J lost 8 bases, V lost 2 bases, and 11 bases had no gene match. Per germline, CDR1 SGDLS and CDR2 YYNGEE. This CDR3 is built from 16 residues. CDR3 nucleotide sequence: TGTGCCAGCAGCGTTCCCAGTCCAGGGGGCGAAGAAAAACTGTTTTTT. Residues: CASSVPSPGGEEKLFF. Using reference TRBV9 and TRBJ1-4 for the parts outside the CDR3, the full variable domain is DSGVTQTPKHLITATGQRVTLRCSPRSGDLSVYWYQQSLDQGLQFLIQYYNGEERAKGNILERFSAQQFPDLHSELNLSSLELGDSALYFCASSVPSPGGEEKLFFGSGTQLSVL.

Comment on this clone: A read error may produce the germline difference seen at one junction end. V and J are TRBV2 and TRBJ2-7; tentative D call: TRBD2 (5 bases). This CDR3 spans 12 amino acids. Germline lookup yields CDR1 SNHLY and CDR2 FYNNEI. The CDR3 DNA reads TGTGCCAGCAGTGAAGCGTCGAGGGCCCCGGTCTTC. Its protein is CASSEASRAPVF.

The V gene is TRBV28, the J gene TRBJ1-5; 7 bases line up with TRBD1. V lost 5 bases, J lost 0 bases, and 4 bases stayed unmatched. Looked up from germline, CDR1 is MDHEN and CDR2 is SYDVKM. The CDR3 is made up of 15 amino acids. As DNA, the CDR3 is TGTGCCAGCAGTATTTGGGACAGTAGCAATCAGCCCCAGCATTTT. It yields the protein CASSIWDSSNQPQHF. Combining the CDR3 with reference TRBV28 and TRBJ1-5 gives the whole variable domain DVKVTQSSRYLVKRTGEKVFLECVQDMDHENMFWYRQDPGLGLRLIYFSYDVKMKEKGDIPEGYSVSREKKERFSLILESASTNQTSMYLCASSIWDSSNQPQHFGDGTRLSIL.

The chain employs TRBV14 and TRBJ2-2; maybe TRBD1 (6 bases). V lost 4 bases and J lost 0, with 9 bases in between. Germline loops: CDR1 SGHDN, CDR2 FVKESK. This CDR3 region has 15 residues. This CDR3 reads CASSRTDANTGELFF. The CDR3 DNA follows: TGTGCCAGCAGCCGGACAGACGCGAACACCGGGGAGCTGTTTTTT.

The rearrangement links TRBV4-3 to TRBJ1-3; D unclear. The V gene lost 0 bases and the J gene lost 0 bases, with 12 bases spanning the gap. Per the germline V gene, CDR1 is LGHNA and CDR2 is YSLEER. CDR3 length: 17 amino acids. Here the CDR3 reads CASSQDSRFLSGNTIYF. The CDR3 region has the DNA TGCGCCAGCAGCCAAGATTCGAGGTTTCTCTCTGGAAACACCATATATTTT.

This chain links TRBV18 with TRBJ2-3; weak D call: TRBD2 (5 bases). Germline CDR1 KGHSH, CDR2 LQKENI. CDR3 length equals 15 residues. V lost 4 bases to trimming and J lost 0 bases, with 11 bases between them. CDR3 DNA sequence: TGTGCCAGCTCACTTCTAGCCGCAAGCACAGATACGCAGTATTTT. Translated: CASSLLAASTDTQYF.

This chain uses TRBV18 with TRBJ2-3; 12 bases are shared with TRBD2. V was clipped by 6 bases and J by 2 bases; unmatched bases: 18. From germline, CDR1 is KGHSH and CDR2 LQKENI. This CDR3 contains 20 residues. The CDR3 coding sequence is TGTGCCAGCTCCCCCCTCGTCCTAGCGGGAGGGCCGAAGTTCACAGATACGCAGTATTTT. It encodes CASSPLVLAGGPKFTDTQYF.

This clone occurred once. The chain uses TRBV30 and TRBJ1-1; TRBD1 agrees at 7 bases. The CDR3 length is 13 residues. Trimming cost V 7 bases and J 5 bases; bases outside gene matches: 10. Germline CDR1 GTSNPN, CDR2 SVGIG (reference sequence). Here the CDR3 reads CALAPGTATEAFF. In DNA, the CDR3 is TGTGCCTTAGCCCCCGGGACAGCTACTGAAGCTTTCTTT.

The chain is built from TRBV6-5 and TRBJ1-1, with D unclear. V lost 5 bases and J 10 bases, leaving 17 bases between the germline ends. Germline values: CDR1 MNHEY, CDR2 SVGAGI. CDR3 length equals 13 residues. CDR3 amino acids: CASSIQASYRAFF. The CDR3 DNA reads as TGTGCCAGCAGTATCCAGGCTTCTTATCGAGCTTTCTTT.

This clone was observed a single time. This sequence joins TRBV7-9 and TRBJ2-1; 13 nucleotides line up with TRBD2. V dropped 4 bases and J dropped 8; count of bases not matched to a gene: 5. Germline V gene sequence: CDR1 SEHNR, CDR2 FQNEAQ (reference sequence). This CDR3 spans 15 amino acids. CDR3 loop: CASSWTSGSFDEQFF. DNA for the CDR3: TGTGCCAGCAGCTGGACTAGCGGGAGTTTCGATGAGCAGTTCTTC.

This chain links TRBV5-6 with TRBJ1-2; 7 bases map to TRBD1. There are 15 residues in the CDR3. In germline, CDR1 is SGHDT, CDR2 YYEEEE. Germline trimming cut 1 base from V and 4 bases from J; bases unmatched to any gene: 7. This CDR3 reads CASSLNLGTVYGYTF. For the CDR3, the DNA is TGTGCCAGCAGCTTGAACCTGGGGACAGTCTATGGCTACACCTTC.

The rearrangement uses TRBV27 and TRBJ1-1, with D perhaps TRBD1 (6 bases). The germline gives CDR1 MNHEY, CDR2 SMNVEV (reference sequence). Trimming left V 5 bases short and J 9 bases short, with 25 bases between. The CDR3 spans 16 residues. The CDR3 DNA sequence: TGTGCCAGCAGTCTATGGAACCTCGGGACAAACAATAAAGCTTTCTTT. As protein: CASSLWNLGTNNKAFF.

This clone was seen once. The rearrangement uses TRBV30 and TRBJ1-5; tentatively, D is TRBD1 (6 bases). The CDR3 runs to 13 residues. V was clipped by 3 bases and J by 6 bases, with 12 bases between them. Germline assignment: CDR1 GTSNPN and CDR2 SVGIG (reference sequence). CDR3 protein: CAWSSGVSQPQHF. The CDR3 DNA is TGTGCCTGGAGCTCAGGGGTAAGTCAGCCCCAGCATTTT.

The genes are TRBV25-1 and TRBJ2-1; 8 bases are a match to TRBD2. There are 14 residues in the CDR3. Germline assignment: CDR1 MGHDK and CDR2 SYGVNS. V was clipped by 5 bases and J by 1 base; unmatched bases: 1. The CDR3 nucleotides are TGTGCCAGCAGTCCTAGCGGGTCCTACAATGAGCAGTTCTTC. Its protein is CASSPSGSYNEQFF.

The chain has TRBV6-2 or TRBV6-3 and TRBJ2-3; 7 bases line up with TRBD2. V gave up 5 bases and J gave up 4 bases; unmatched junction bases: 9. CDR1 is MNHEY and CDR2 is SVGEGT in the germline V gene. The CDR3 has 15 amino acids. As DNA, the CDR3 is TGTGCCAGCAGTCGTCCCGGAACTAGCGCAGATACGCAGTATTTT. Protein sequence: CASSRPGTSADTQYF.

This chain joins TRBV4-1 and TRBJ1-5; 9 bases match TRBD1. The CDR3 length is 15 residues. Germline V gives CDR1 MGHRA, CDR2 YSYEKL. V lost 2 bases and J lost 6; bases outside the gene matches: 5. This CDR3 reads CASSQTGTGIQPQHF. CDR3 nucleotide sequence: TGCGCCAGCAGCCAAACTGGGACAGGGATTCAGCCCCAGCATTTT.

The chain has TRBV2 and TRBJ1-4; TRBD1 agrees at 10 bases. Trimming at V came to 6 bases and at J to 5 bases, leaving 6 bases not matched to a gene. Germline V gives CDR1 SNHLY, CDR2 FYNNEI. This CDR3 is 15 amino acids long. The DNA of the CDR3 is TGTGCCAGCAGGACAGGGACAGGGGAAAATGAAAAACTGTTTTTT. Its protein product is CASRTGTGENEKLFF.

The chain has TRBV6-5 and TRBJ1-2, with a weak D call TRBD1 (6 bases). The germline gives CDR1 MNHEY, CDR2 SVGAGI. V was cut by 0 bases and J by 4 bases, with 12 bases left in between. The CDR3 is 15 residues long. CDR3 protein: CASSYSLGGAYGYTF. The CDR3 nucleotides read TGTGCCAGCAGTTACTCGTTGGGGGGGGCCTATGGCTACACCTTC.

CDR3 nucleotides: TGTGCCAGCAGCGTAAACGACAGGGGCTCCACTGAAGCTTTCTTT. Translation: CASSVNDRGSTEAFF. The chain is built from TRBV9 and TRBJ1-1, with 8 bases fitting TRBD1. CDR1 and CDR2 from the germline V gene are SGDLS and YYNGEE. The CDR3 sequence is 15 residues long. Trimming removed 1 base from V and 4 bases from J; junction bases left unmatched: 6. Drawing the rest from reference TRBV9 and TRBJ1-1, the complete variable domain is DSGVTQTPKHLITATGQRVTLRCSPRSGDLSVYWYQQSLDQGLQFLIQYYNGEERAKGNILERFSAQQFPDLHSELNLSSLELGDSALYFCASSVNDRGSTEAFFGQGTRLTVV.

The V and J genes are TRBV5-6 and TRBJ2-5, with D maybe TRBD1 (6 bases). The CDR3 extends over 17 amino acids. Trimming removed 4 bases from V and 2 bases from J, with 21 bases in between. Germline V lookup: CDR1 SGHDT, CDR2 YYEEEE. CDR3: CASSPGQRTLLQETQYF. The CDR3 nucleotides read TGTGCCAGCAGCCCGGGACAACGAACGTTACTACAAGAGACCCAGTACTTC.

This clone has only one observation. CDR3 in amino acids: CASSAAGGGSEAFF. Here the CDR3 DNA reads TGTGCCAGCAGCGCGGCCGGCGGTGGGTCTGAAGCTTTCTTT. The genes are TRBV9 and TRBJ1-1; D gene uncertain. CDR3 length equals 14 residues. Trimming pared 3 bases from V and 6 bases from J, leaving 15 bases between. Germline V gene data show CDR1 as SGDLS and CDR2 as YYNGEE.

With respect to this clone: This sample also contains other DNA sequences that code for the same CDR3. The chain uses TRBV19 and TRBJ2-6; D is undetermined. Germline CDR1 and CDR2: LNHDA and SQIVND (reference sequence). There are 13 residues in the CDR3. V dropped 6 bases and J dropped 1 base, with 4 bases sitting between them. The CDR3 here is CASRSSGANVLTF. The DNA of the CDR3 is TGTGCCAGTAGATCTTCTGGGGCCAACGTCCTGACTTTC.

This rearrangement joins TRBV28 to TRBJ1-1, with a possible D match to TRBD1 (6 bases). Trimming took 6 bases from V and 4 from J, leaving 18 bases between them. Germline V lookup: CDR1 MDHEN, CDR2 SYDVKM. The CDR3 extends over 15 amino acids. The CDR3 is CASRGASGMGTEAFF. The CDR3 coding sequence is TGTGCCAGCAGGGGGGCCTCGGGCATGGGCACTGAAGCTTTCTTT.

The gene calls are TRBV6-5 and TRBJ1-1, with TRBD1 as a possible D gene (6 bases). This CDR3 is built from 15 residues. CDR1 is MNHEY, CDR2 SVGAGI, per germline. The CDR3 DNA follows: TGTGCTGCGGGGGGGGCCTCCTTTAAGAACACTGAAGCTTTCTTT. Amino acids: CAAGGASFKNTEAFF.

The V call is TRBV30, the J call TRBJ2-7, with 9 nucleotides matching TRBD2. CDR3 length equals 16 residues. Germline V gene lookup returns CDR1 GTSNPN and CDR2 SVGIG (reference sequence). Unmatched junction bases numbered 13, after V lost 2 bases and J lost 5 bases. CDR3 residues: CAWSSLGLAGQNEQYF. The DNA for the CDR3 is TGTGCCTGGAGTTCCCTTGGGCTAGCGGGACAGAACGAGCAGTACTTC.